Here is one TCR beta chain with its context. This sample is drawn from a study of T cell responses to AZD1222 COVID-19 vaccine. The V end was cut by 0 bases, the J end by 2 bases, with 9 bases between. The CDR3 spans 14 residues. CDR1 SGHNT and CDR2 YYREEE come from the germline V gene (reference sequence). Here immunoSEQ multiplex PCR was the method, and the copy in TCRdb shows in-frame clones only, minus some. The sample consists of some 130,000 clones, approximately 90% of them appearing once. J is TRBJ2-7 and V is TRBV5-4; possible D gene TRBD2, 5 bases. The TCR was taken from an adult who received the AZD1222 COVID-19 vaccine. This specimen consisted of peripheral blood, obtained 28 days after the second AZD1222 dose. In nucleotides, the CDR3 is TGTGCCAGCAGCTTGGGGCGGGTACCCTACGAGCAGTACTTC. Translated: CASSLGRVPYEQYF.